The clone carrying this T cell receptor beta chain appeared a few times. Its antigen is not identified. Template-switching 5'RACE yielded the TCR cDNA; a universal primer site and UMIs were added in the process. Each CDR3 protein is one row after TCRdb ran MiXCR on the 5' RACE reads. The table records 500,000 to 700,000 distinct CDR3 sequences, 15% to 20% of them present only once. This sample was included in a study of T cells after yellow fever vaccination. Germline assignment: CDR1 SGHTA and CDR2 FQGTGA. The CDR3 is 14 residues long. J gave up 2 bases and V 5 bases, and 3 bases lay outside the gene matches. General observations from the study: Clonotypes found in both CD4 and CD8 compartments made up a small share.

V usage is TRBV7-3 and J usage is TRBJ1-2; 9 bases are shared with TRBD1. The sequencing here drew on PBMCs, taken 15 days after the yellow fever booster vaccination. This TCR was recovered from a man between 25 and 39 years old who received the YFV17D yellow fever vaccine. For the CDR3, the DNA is TGTGCCAGCAGCGCCGGACAGGGGAACTATGGCTACACCTTC. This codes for CASSAGQGNYGYTF.